This T cell receptor beta chain was sequenced for a study of blood T cell repertoires in COVID-19. About the research overall: The United States, Italy and Spain were the sources of the acute and convalescent COVID-19 samples. T cells, B-cell-depleted T cells, or PBMCs provided the cDNA or gDNA that served as material.

This CDR3 is 14 amino acids long. The germline gives CDR1 MNHEY, CDR2 SVGAGI. Trimming took off 7 bases at V and 3 bases at J, with 12 bases between the two ends. Per the original methods: Quantification of nucleated cells was approximated via reference gene primer amplification. Here immunoSEQ multiplex PCR was the method, and the copy in TCRdb shows in-frame clones only, minus some. V, J and clone size are taken as reported in that table, and D and trimming were inferred from the DNA itself. The sample has around 270,000 clones; 84% are singletons. This clonotype was obtained from a woman between 35 and 50 years old who had recovered from COVID-19. What was sequenced was peripheral blood. The chain recombines TRBV6-5 with TRBJ1-4; D is perhaps TRBD1 (5 bases). CDR3 sequence (DNA): TGTGCCAGCACGGAGGGGAACCCTAATGAAAAACTGTTTTTT. Translation gives CASTEGNPNEKLFF.